The source of this T cell receptor (beta chain) is a study of T cell responses to AZD1222 COVID-19 vaccine. The CDR3 has 14 residues. The junction had 5 bases not matched to a gene; V was cut back by 2 bases and J by 6 bases. Germline V gives CDR1 SGHTA, CDR2 FQGNSA. In its sample, this clone was seen once. No antigen is known for it. Overall study findings and caveats: Repertoire sampling occurred only after the peak T cell response.

Assay used: immunoSEQ multiplex PCR; TCRdb lists only in-frame clones, some missing. The repertoire holds 180,000 or so clones, with around 90% as singletons. This sample comprised peripheral blood, obtained 28 days after the second AZD1222 dose. V gene TRBV7-2 combines with J gene TRBJ2-7; 9 positions agree with TRBD1. This receptor was taken from an adult who received the AZD1222 COVID-19 vaccine. The CDR3 loop is CASSLSRQGVEQYF. CDR3 nucleotide sequence: TGTGCCAGCAGCTTATCGAGACAGGGGGTCGAGCAGTACTTC.